These 8 T cell receptor beta chains share one sample of origin, sequenced in a study of lymphopenia after photon versus proton radiotherapy. The method was immunoSEQ multiplex PCR; TCRdb's version includes in-frame clones alone and lacks a portion of them. Of about 70,000 clones in the sample, about 90% were seen once. The sequences come from peripheral blood, collected from a patient treated with proton-based radiotherapy. Receptors originate from a man older than 75 with esophageal cancer.

V and J are TRBV2 and TRBJ1-1; 7 bases fit TRBD1. This CDR3 spans 15 amino acids. The germline CDR1 and CDR2 sequences are SNHLY and FYNNEI. The junction had 6 bases not matched to a gene; V was cut back by 5 bases and J by 0 bases. CDR3 bases: TGTGCCAGCAGTTCCGGGACAGCCCTGAACACTGAAGCTTTCTTT. Translation gives CASSSGTALNTEAFF. Drawing the rest from reference TRBV2 and TRBJ1-1, the complete variable domain is EPEVTQTPSHQVTQMGQEVILRCVPISNHLYFYWYRQILGQKVEFLVSFYNNEISEKSEIFDDQFSVERPDGSNFTLKIRSTKLEDSAMYFCASSSGTALNTEAFFGQGTRLTVV.

The CDR3 sequence: CASSSRDPNYGYTF. The CDR3 DNA follows: TGTGCCAGCAGCTCCAGGGACCCTAACTATGGCTACACCTTC. The chain has TRBV7-8 and TRBJ1-2; a weak D match, TRBD1 (5 bases). Looked up from germline, CDR1 is SGHVS and CDR2 is FQNEAQ. The CDR3 consists of 14 residues. Trimming shortened V by 4 bases and J by 0 bases, and 9 bases separated the two germline ends. The full variable domain, completed using reference TRBV7-8 and TRBJ1-2, is GAGVSQSPRYKVAKRGQDVALRCDPISGHVSLFWYQQALGQGPEFLTYFQNEAQLDKSGLPSDRFFAERPEGSVSTLKIQRTQQEDSAVYLCASSSRDPNYGYTFGSGTRLTVV.

The chain couples TRBV9 to TRBJ1-2; D is unresolved. Deletions cut 4 bases from V and 8 bases from J, with 15 bases between. This CDR3 comprises 13 residues. Germline CDR1 reads SGDLS; CDR2 reads YYNGEE. The CDR3 spells CASSLGGVRGYTF. The CDR3 DNA reads as TGTGCCAGCAGCCTAGGTGGGGTGCGGGGCTACACCTTC.

The table lists this clone with a count of one. The chain combines TRBV7-8 with TRBJ2-1; TRBD2 agrees at 9 bases. V shed 0 bases, J shed 9 bases, and the junction held 15 bases outside the gene matches. CDR3 size: 18 residues. Germline V gene data show CDR1 as SGHVS and CDR2 as FQNEAQ. CDR3 coding DNA: TGTGCCAGCAGCTTAGCGCACGATAGCGGGAGTAAAGGTACTGAGCAGTTCTTC. It encodes CASSLAHDSGSKGTEQFF.

The chain links TRBV7-2 to TRBJ2-1; D not certain. CDR1 is SGHTA, CDR2 FQGNSA, per germline. The V end lost 11 bases, the J end lost 6 bases, and 14 bases lay between the germline ends. The CDR3 covers 12 residues. In DNA form, the CDR3 reads TGTGCCGGCTCAAGGCGACTCAATGAGCAGTTCTTC. It yields the protein CAGSRRLNEQFF.

V usage is TRBV13 and J usage is TRBJ1-1; perhaps TRBD1 as D (5 bases). Trimming shortened V by 4 bases and J by 3 bases, and 18 bases separated the two germline ends. CDR1 PRHDT and CDR2 FYEKMQ come from the germline V gene (reference sequence). This CDR3 has 16 residues. The CDR3 coding sequence is TGTGCCAGCAGCTCCTACAGCTCAGGGTTGGACACTGAAGCTTTCTTT. Encoded protein: CASSSYSSGLDTEAFF.

The chain uses TRBV19 and TRBJ1-1; TRBD1 agrees at 9 bases. J gave up 1 base and V 3 bases, and 9 bases lay outside the gene matches. Germline V gives CDR1 LNHDA, CDR2 SQIVND (reference sequence). This CDR3 region has 17 residues. The CDR3 DNA sequence: TGTGCCAGTAGTATCGGCACAGGGGGCCGTGGGAACACTGAAGCTTTCTTT. This translates into CASSIGTGGRGNTEAFF. The full variable domain, in which reference TRBV19 and TRBJ1-1 provide the parts outside the CDR3, is DGGITQSPKYLFRKEGQNVTLSCEQNLNHDAMYWYRQDPGQGLRLIYYSQIVNDFQKGDIAEGYSVSREKKESFPLTVTSAQKNPTAFYLCASSIGTGGRGNTEAFFGQGTRLTVV.

The chain has TRBV5-6 and TRBJ1-2; a possible D gene is TRBD1 (6 bases). The germline V gene has CDR1 SGHDT and CDR2 YYEEEE. V was shortened by 2 bases and J by 6 bases, with 11 bases between the two germline ends. The CDR3 extends over 13 amino acids. CDR3 protein: CASSFWGAHGYTF. In DNA form, the CDR3 reads TGTGCCAGCAGCTTTTGGGGGGCGCATGGCTACACCTTC.